This T cell receptor beta chain is from a study of T cell responses to AZD1222 COVID-19 vaccine. As for the study in general: Second-dose schedules of about 4 or about 12 weeks were combined. The study's findings and limits: Seropositive AZD1222 recipients at baseline numbered only six or seven. Unmutated variant regions reportedly attract nearly half of all spike-specific TCRs.

Trimming at V came to 5 bases and at J to 8 bases, leaving 5 bases not matched to a gene. The germline V gene encodes CDR1 LGHDT and CDR2 YNNKEL (reference sequence). CDR3 length: 13 residues. Profiling relied on immunoSEQ multiplex PCR, and the TCRdb table lists in-frame clones only, not all of them. Found here are about 140,000 clones, over 75% of them singletons; the top ten hold 4% to 5%. As for this clone: The target antigen is unknown.

The chain couples TRBV3-1 (or the pseudogene TRBV3-2) to TRBJ1-1; 10 positions agree with TRBD1. The TCR was taken from an adult in good health. The material was peripheral blood, obtained on day 0 of AZD1222 vaccination. CDR3 coding DNA: TGTGCCAGCAGCAATCGACAGGGGGCGGAAGCTTTCTTT. Protein product: CASSNRQGAEAFF.